This TCR beta chain was sequenced for a study of Ad26.COV2.S vaccination and SARS-CoV-2 variants. The CDR3 is 14 residues long. Germline CDR1 is MGHDK and CDR2 is SYGVNS. Between the trimmed V and J ends, which lost 7 bases and 5 bases, there was a span of 17 bases. Measured with immunoSEQ multiplex PCR; TCRdb has only the in-frame clones, and not every one. The data contain some 180,000 clones, around 90% of them singletons. The chain employs TRBV25-1 and TRBJ2-5; the D is unclear. Material: peripheral blood, obtained after recovery from COVID-19. The sequence was collected from a human donor who had recovered from COVID-19. The CDR3 DNA sequence: TGTGCCAGCATTCCCGCGGTTCCAGGCGAGACCCAGTACTTC. This gives the protein CASIPAVPGETQYF.